The source of this TCR beta chain is a study of blood T cells in healthy people across ages. Approximately 9 milliliters of peripheral blood were drawn from each donor into EDTA-treated tubes. The study, taken as a whole, reports: Researchers said unsorted PBMCs prevented a conclusive naive versus antigen-experienced comparison.

This clonotype was picked up a small number of times. The antigen is not known. With a J-beta primer mix and a sample-barcoded 5' primer, a second PCR ran roughly 6 to 12 cycles. The template-switch adaptor was a 5' adaptor with 12 random nucleotides. It tagged each cDNA molecule. MiXCR, run by TCRdb on the 5' RACE reads, gives a single entry per CDR3 protein. The sample carries roughly 1.9 million distinct CDR3 sequences, about 39% recorded once. This TCR was recovered from a human donor in good health. The sample consisted of blood.

The CDR3 DNA sequence: TGTGCCAGCAGCGTAGAGCGTGGTACGCACGAGCAGTACTTC. Encoded protein: CASSVERGTHEQYF. The chain combines TRBV9 with TRBJ2-7; D is unresolved. The V gene's germline CDR1 is SGDLS and CDR2 YYNGEE. The CDR3 runs to 14 residues. V was clipped by 0 bases and J by 5 bases, with 12 bases between them.